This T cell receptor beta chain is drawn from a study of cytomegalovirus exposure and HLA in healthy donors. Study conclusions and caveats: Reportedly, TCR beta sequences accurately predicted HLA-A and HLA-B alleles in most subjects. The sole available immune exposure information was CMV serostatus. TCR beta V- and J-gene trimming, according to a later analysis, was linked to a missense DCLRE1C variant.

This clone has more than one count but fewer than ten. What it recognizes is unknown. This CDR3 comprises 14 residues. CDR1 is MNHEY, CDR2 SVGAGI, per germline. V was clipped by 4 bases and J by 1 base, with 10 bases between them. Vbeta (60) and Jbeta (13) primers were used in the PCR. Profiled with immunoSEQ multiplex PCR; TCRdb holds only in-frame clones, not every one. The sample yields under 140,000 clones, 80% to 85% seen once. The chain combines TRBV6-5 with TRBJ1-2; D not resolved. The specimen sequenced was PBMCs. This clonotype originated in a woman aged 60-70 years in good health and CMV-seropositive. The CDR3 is CASSFTAVNYGYTF. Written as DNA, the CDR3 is TGTGCCAGCAGTTTTACGGCGGTTAACTATGGCTACACCTTC.